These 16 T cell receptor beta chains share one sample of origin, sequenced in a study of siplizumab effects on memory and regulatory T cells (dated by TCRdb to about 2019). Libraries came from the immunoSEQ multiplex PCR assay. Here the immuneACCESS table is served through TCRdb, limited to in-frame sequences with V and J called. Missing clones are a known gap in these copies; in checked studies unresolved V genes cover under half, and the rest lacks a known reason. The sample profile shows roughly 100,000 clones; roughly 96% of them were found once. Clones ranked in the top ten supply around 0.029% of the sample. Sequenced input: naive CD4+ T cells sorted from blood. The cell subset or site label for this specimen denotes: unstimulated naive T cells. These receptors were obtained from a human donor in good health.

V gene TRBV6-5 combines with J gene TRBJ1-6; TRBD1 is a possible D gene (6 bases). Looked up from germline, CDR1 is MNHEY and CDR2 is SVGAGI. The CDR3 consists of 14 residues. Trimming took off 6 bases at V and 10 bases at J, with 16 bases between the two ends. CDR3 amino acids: CASRTNRDLSPLHF. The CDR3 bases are TGTGCCAGCAGGACCAACAGGGATCTATCACCCCTCCACTTT.

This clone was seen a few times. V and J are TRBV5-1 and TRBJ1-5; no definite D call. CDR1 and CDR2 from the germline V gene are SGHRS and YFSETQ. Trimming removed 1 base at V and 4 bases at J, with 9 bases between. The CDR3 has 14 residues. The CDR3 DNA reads TGCGCCAGCAGCTTGTATGGATGGAATCAGCCCCAGCATTTT. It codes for CASSLYGWNQPQHF.

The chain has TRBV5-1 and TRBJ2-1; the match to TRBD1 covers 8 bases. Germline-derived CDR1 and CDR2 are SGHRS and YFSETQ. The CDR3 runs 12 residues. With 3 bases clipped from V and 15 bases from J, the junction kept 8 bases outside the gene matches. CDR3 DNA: TGCGCCAGCAGCTCGACAGGGGTTAACCGGTTCTTC. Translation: CASSSTGVNRFF.

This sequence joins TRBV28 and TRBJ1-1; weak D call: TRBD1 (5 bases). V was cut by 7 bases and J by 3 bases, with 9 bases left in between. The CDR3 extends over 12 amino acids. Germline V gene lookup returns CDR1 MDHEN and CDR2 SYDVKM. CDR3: CASTGGYTEAFF. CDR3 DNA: TGTGCCAGCACGGGGGGGTACACTGAAGCTTTCTTT.

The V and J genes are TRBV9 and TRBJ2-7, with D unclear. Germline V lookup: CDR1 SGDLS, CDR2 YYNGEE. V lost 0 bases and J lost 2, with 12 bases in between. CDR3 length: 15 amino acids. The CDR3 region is CASSVVPVLAYEQYF. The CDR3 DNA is TGTGCCAGCAGCGTAGTCCCAGTCCTAGCCTACGAGCAGTACTTC.

The CDR3 loop reads CASSQLGGVETQYF. The DNA for the CDR3 is TGTGCCAGCAGCCAACTAGGGGGGGTTGAGACCCAGTACTTC. The chain couples TRBV7-9 to TRBJ2-5; a possible D gene is TRBD2 (7 bases). Trimming removed 5 bases at V and 5 bases at J, with 15 bases between. The CDR3 is made up of 14 amino acids. Germline-derived CDR1 and CDR2 are SEHNR and FQNEAQ (reference sequence). The variable domain in full, with the rest retrieved from reference TRBV7-9 and TRBJ2-5, is DTGVSQNPRHKITKRGQNVTFRCDPISEHNRLYWYRQTLGQGPEFLTYFQNEAQLEKSRLLSDRFSAERPKGSFSTLEIQRTEQGDSAMYLCASSQLGGVETQYFGPGTRLLVL.

The CDR3 here is CASSVGLTAYGYTF. In DNA form, the CDR3 reads TGTGCCAGCAGCGTAGGTTTGACAGCCTATGGCTACACCTTC. The chain couples TRBV9 to TRBJ1-2; TRBD1 might be the D (5 bases). Germline CDR1 SGDLS, CDR2 YYNGEE. Between the trimmed V and J ends, which lost 0 bases and 4 bases, there was a span of 10 bases. This CDR3 has 14 residues. Combining the CDR3 with reference TRBV9 and TRBJ1-2 gives the whole variable domain DSGVTQTPKHLITATGQRVTLRCSPRSGDLSVYWYQQSLDQGLQFLIQYYNGEERAKGNILERFSAQQFPDLHSELNLSSLELGDSALYFCASSVGLTAYGYTFGSGTRLTVV.

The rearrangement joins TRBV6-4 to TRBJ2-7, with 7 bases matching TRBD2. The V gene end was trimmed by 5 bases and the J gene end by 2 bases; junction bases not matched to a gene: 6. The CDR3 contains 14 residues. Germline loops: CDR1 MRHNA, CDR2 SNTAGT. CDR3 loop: CASSSQGGAYEQYF. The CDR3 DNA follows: TGTGCCAGCAGTAGTCAGGGAGGGGCCTACGAGCAGTACTTC.

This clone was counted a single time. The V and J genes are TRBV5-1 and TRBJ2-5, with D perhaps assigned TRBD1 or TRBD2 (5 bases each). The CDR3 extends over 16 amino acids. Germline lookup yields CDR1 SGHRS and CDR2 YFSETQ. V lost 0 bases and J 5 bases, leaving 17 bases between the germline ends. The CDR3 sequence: CASSLGQAGTGETQYF. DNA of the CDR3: TGCGCCAGCAGCTTGGGGCAGGCCGGGACGGGGGAGACCCAGTACTTC.

CDR3 loop: CASSSGSSETQYF. Here the CDR3 DNA reads TGTGCCAGCAGCTCCGGGAGCAGCGAGACCCAGTACTTC. The chain joins TRBV5-6 to TRBJ2-5; possible D gene TRBD2, 6 bases. Germline CDR1 and CDR2: SGHDT and YYEEEE. The CDR3 totals 13 residues. V lost 3 bases and J lost 5, with 11 bases in between.

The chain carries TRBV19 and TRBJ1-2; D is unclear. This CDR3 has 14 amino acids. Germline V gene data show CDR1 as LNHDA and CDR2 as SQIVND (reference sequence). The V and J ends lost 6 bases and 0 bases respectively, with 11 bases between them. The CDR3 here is CASSTGPSNYGYTF. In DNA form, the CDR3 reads TGTGCCAGTAGCACCGGGCCCTCTAACTATGGCTACACCTTC.

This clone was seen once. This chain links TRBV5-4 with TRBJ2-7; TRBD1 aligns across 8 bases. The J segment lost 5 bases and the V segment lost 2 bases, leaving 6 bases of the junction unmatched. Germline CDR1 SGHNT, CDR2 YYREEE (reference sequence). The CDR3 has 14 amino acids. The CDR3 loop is CASSFVGQANEQYF. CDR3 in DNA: TGTGCCAGCAGCTTCGTGGGACAGGCTAACGAGCAGTACTTC.

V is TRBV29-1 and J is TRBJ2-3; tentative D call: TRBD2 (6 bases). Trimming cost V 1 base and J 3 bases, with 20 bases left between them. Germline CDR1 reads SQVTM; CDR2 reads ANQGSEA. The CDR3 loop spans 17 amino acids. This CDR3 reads CSVEGSWVVEGTDTQYF. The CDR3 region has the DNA TGCAGCGTTGAAGGGTCATGGGTGGTGGAGGGTACAGATACGCAGTATTTT.

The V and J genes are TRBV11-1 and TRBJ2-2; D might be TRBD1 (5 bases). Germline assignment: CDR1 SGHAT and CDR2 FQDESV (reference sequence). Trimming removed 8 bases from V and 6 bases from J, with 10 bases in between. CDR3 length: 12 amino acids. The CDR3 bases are TGTGCCAGCCAGGGATTGCCCGGGGAGCTGTTTTTT. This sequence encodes CASQGLPGELFF.

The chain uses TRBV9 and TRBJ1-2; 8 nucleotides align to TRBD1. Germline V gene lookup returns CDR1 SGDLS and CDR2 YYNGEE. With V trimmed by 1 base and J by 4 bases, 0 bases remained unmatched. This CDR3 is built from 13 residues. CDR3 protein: CASSVQGAYGYTF. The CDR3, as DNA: TGTGCCAGCAGCGTACAGGGGGCCTATGGCTACACCTTC. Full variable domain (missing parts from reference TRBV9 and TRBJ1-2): DSGVTQTPKHLITATGQRVTLRCSPRSGDLSVYWYQQSLDQGLQFLIQYYNGEERAKGNILERFSAQQFPDLHSELNLSSLELGDSALYFCASSVQGAYGYTFGSGTRLTVV.

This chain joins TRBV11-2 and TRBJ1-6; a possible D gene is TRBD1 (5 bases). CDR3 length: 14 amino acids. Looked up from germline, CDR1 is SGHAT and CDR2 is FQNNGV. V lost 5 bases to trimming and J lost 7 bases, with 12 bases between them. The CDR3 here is CASSGDWKNSPLHF. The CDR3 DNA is TGTGCCAGCAGCGGGGACTGGAAAAATTCACCCCTCCACTTT. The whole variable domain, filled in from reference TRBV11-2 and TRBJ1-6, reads EAGVAQSPRYKIIEKRQSVAFWCNPISGHATLYWYQQILGQGPKLLIQFQNNGVVDDSQLPKDRFSAERLKGVDSTLKIQPAKLEDSAVYLCASSGDWKNSPLHFGNGTRLTVT.